Listed below are T cell receptor beta chains from one sample, sequenced in a study of monozygotic twins with inflammatory bowel disease. TCRdb re-called the 5' RACE reads; one entry per CDR3 protein, DNA not given. In all, the sample yields roughly 90,000 distinct CDR3 sequences. Sample: blood. These receptors were collected from a human donor with ulcerative colitis or Crohn's disease, or a healthy co-twin of an affected twin (not recorded which). CDR3s include the opening cysteine and the closing phenylalanine or tryptophan. The order of the fields is J gene, CDR3 length, V gene, CDR3 protein.

J gene: TRBJ1-5; CDR3 length: 15; V gene: TRBV5-4; CDR3 protein: CASSLGTGRNAPQHF
J gene: TRBJ2-3; CDR3 length: 15; V gene: TRBV3-1; CDR3 protein: CASSLRDQAIDTQYF
J gene: TRBJ1-2; CDR3 length: 13; V gene: TRBV12-3/TRBV12-4; CDR3 protein: CASSYQGSYGYTF
J gene: TRBJ1-2; CDR3 length: 15; V gene: TRBV9; CDR3 protein: CASSESVGTNYGYTF
J gene: TRBJ2-7; CDR3 length: 13; V gene: TRBV20-1; CDR3 protein: CSASGGGTYEQYF
J gene: TRBJ2-3; CDR3 length: 14; V gene: TRBV20-1; CDR3 protein: CSARMGQGWDTQYF
J gene: TRBJ1-1; CDR3 length: 14; V gene: TRBV11-2; CDR3 protein: CASTHRQENTEAFF
J gene: TRBJ1-2; CDR3 length: 14; V gene: TRBV5-6; CDR3 protein: CASSSRQVRYGYTF
J gene: TRBJ1-6; CDR3 length: 13; V gene: TRBV25-1; CDR3 protein: CASRERENSPLHF
J gene: TRBJ2-1; CDR3 length: 16; V gene: TRBV12-3/TRBV12-4; CDR3 protein: CASSFRLAGGRDEQFF
J gene: TRBJ1-6; CDR3 length: 17; V gene: TRBV12-3/TRBV12-4; CDR3 protein: CASSSKLPGQINSPLHF
J gene: TRBJ1-5; CDR3 length: 12; V gene: TRBV12-3/TRBV12-4; CDR3 protein: CASSAPLQPQHF
J gene: TRBJ2-3; CDR3 length: 14; V gene: TRBV9; CDR3 protein: CASNPRGRGDTQYF
J gene: TRBJ2-3; CDR3 length: 16; V gene: TRBV7-8; CDR3 protein: CASSLFAGGSTDTQYF
J gene: TRBJ2-2; CDR3 length: 19; V gene: TRBV4-2; CDR3 protein: CASSPVGLAATFNTGELFF
J gene: TRBJ2-1; CDR3 length: 17; V gene: TRBV5-8; CDR3 protein: CASSFSPYLDRDNEQFF
J gene: TRBJ2-2; CDR3 length: 16; V gene: TRBV7-2; CDR3 protein: CASSLLGQGYTGELFF
J gene: TRBJ1-6; CDR3 length: 15; V gene: TRBV3-1; CDR3 protein: CASSRQEQTISPLHF
J gene: TRBJ2-3; CDR3 length: 16; V gene: TRBV5-1; CDR3 protein: CASSLKGQGFTDTQYF
J gene: TRBJ1-3; CDR3 length: 15; V gene: TRBV7-9; CDR3 protein: CASSRTGVWGNTIYF
J gene: TRBJ2-1; CDR3 length: 16; V gene: TRBV25-1; CDR3 protein: CASSALGGLAAGEQFF
J gene: TRBJ1-1; CDR3 length: 13; V gene: TRBV5-1; CDR3 protein: CASSSTRNTEAFF
J gene: TRBJ2-7; CDR3 length: 13; V gene: TRBV7-8; CDR3 protein: CASSSQGPYEQYF
J gene: TRBJ2-7; CDR3 length: 13; V gene: TRBV29-1; CDR3 protein: CSVEGSDSYEQYF
J gene: TRBJ1-2; CDR3 length: 15; V gene: TRBV6-1; CDR3 protein: CASSEAGSTRDGYTF
J gene: TRBJ2-1; CDR3 length: 15; V gene: TRBV19; CDR3 protein: CASSITSGHYNEQFF
J gene: TRBJ2-7; CDR3 length: 13; V gene: TRBV18; CDR3 protein: CASSPGQGHEQYF
J gene: TRBJ2-1; CDR3 length: 14; V gene: TRBV10-2; CDR3 protein: CASSRRTGGDEQFF
J gene: TRBJ1-1; CDR3 length: 14; V gene: TRBV5-1; CDR3 protein: CASSFGGTNTEAFF
J gene: TRBJ1-2; CDR3 length: 17; V gene: TRBV5-5; CDR3 protein: CASSKHGPTGDNYGYTF
J gene: TRBJ1-1; CDR3 length: 16; V gene: TRBV12-3/TRBV12-4; CDR3 protein: CASSLRDNQWFAEAFF
J gene: TRBJ2-2; CDR3 length: 13; V gene: TRBV5-1; CDR3 protein: CASSSQGSGELFF
J gene: TRBJ1-2; CDR3 length: 14; V gene: TRBV25-1; CDR3 protein: CASSAAGSVYGYTF
J gene: TRBJ1-1; CDR3 length: 13; V gene: TRBV20-1; CDR3 protein: CSAGGNLNTEAFF
J gene: TRBJ2-5; CDR3 length: 12; V gene: TRBV18; CDR3 protein: CASSPNLGRQYF
J gene: TRBJ1-5; CDR3 length: 11; V gene: TRBV5-8; CDR3 protein: CASSYNQPQHF
J gene: TRBJ2-4; CDR3 length: 14; V gene: TRBV7-2; CDR3 protein: CASSPGPLVDIQYF
J gene: TRBJ1-6; CDR3 length: 14; V gene: TRBV20-1; CDR3 protein: CSARDPGWDSPLHF
J gene: TRBJ2-3; CDR3 length: 15; V gene: TRBV6-1; CDR3 protein: CASRDILATPDTQYF
J gene: TRBJ2-7; CDR3 length: 15; V gene: TRBV13; CDR3 protein: CASSTQTGGGYEQYF
J gene: TRBJ1-2; CDR3 length: 16; V gene: TRBV5-1; CDR3 protein: CASSSVTHGQGSGYTF
J gene: TRBJ2-5; CDR3 length: 16; V gene: TRBV9; CDR3 protein: CASSSRRGGPGETQYF
J gene: TRBJ1-1; CDR3 length: 14; V gene: TRBV20-1; CDR3 protein: CSAPPGQGWSEAFF
J gene: TRBJ2-1; CDR3 length: 14; V gene: TRBV5-1; CDR3 protein: CASSFGTPDNEQFF
J gene: TRBJ1-2; CDR3 length: 13; V gene: TRBV5-6; CDR3 protein: CASSIRGTYGYTF
J gene: TRBJ2-7; CDR3 length: 14; V gene: TRBV5-1; CDR3 protein: CASSLTNRVHEQYF
J gene: TRBJ1-1; CDR3 length: 14; V gene: TRBV20-1; CDR3 protein: CSARVGSNGVVAFF